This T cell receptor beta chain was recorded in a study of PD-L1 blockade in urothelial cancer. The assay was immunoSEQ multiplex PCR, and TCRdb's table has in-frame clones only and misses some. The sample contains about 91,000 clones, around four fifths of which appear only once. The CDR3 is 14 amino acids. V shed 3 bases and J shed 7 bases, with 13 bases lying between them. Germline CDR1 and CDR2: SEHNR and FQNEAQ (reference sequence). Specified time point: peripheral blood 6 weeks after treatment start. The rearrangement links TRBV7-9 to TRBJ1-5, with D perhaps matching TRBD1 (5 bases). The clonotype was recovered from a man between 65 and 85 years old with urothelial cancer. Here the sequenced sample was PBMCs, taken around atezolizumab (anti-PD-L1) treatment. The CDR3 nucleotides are TGTGCCAGCAGCTTGGGGGGAGCTGCGCAGCCCCAGCATTTT. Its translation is CASSLGGAAQPQHF.